The clone carrying this T cell receptor beta chain was counted a single time. The data were taken from a study of blood T cell repertoires in COVID-19. Across the whole study: From T cells, B-cell-depleted T cells, or PBMCs came the material, which was cDNA or gDNA.

CDR1 is MNHEY and CDR2 is SMNVEV in the germline V gene (reference sequence). This CDR3 spans 13 amino acids. V was pared by 6 bases and J by 8 bases, with 16 bases between. As handled by the study authors: Counts of nucleated cells, estimated from reference gene primer amplification, were obtained. Data came from immunoSEQ multiplex PCR; TCRdb stores just in-frame clones and leaves some out. V, J and clone size are taken as reported in that table, and D and trimming were inferred from the DNA itself. In the table there are 250,000 to 300,000 clones, roughly 90% of which are singletons. V and J are TRBV27 and TRBJ1-2; maybe TRBD1 (6 bases). The receptor was isolated from a woman aged 50 to 60 who had recovered from COVID-19. Sequencing input: peripheral blood. The CDR3 region is CASRFQGNWGYTF. The CDR3 nucleotides read TGTGCCAGCAGATTTCAGGGGAATTGGGGCTACACCTTC.